The next 15 T cell receptor beta chains were all read from a single sample in a study of post-analysis software for immune sequencing data. Findings and caveats of the study: Patients showed TRBV5-6, TRBV5-1 and TRBV20-1 among a few TRBV segments more frequent than in controls.

No antigen has been identified for these receptors. The TCR beta cDNA libraries carried unique molecular identifiers. TCRdb passed the PCR reads through MiXCR, listing each CDR3 protein once. The sample yields roughly 430,000 distinct CDR3 sequences, approximately 38% seen once. The material sequenced was blood. The receptors come from a girl aged 2 to 10 with multiple sclerosis.

This clonotype has more than one count but fewer than ten. V and J are TRBV12-3 or TRBV12-4 and TRBJ1-4; TRBD1 is a possible D gene (5 bases). This CDR3 spans 13 amino acids. Trimming took 2 bases from V and 5 from J, leaving 6 bases between them. Here the CDR3 DNA reads TGTGCCAGCAGTTTATGGGGGAATGAAAAACTGTTTTTT. It specifies CASSLWGNEKLFF.

V gene TRBV29-1 combines with J gene TRBJ2-5; possible D gene TRBD1, 5 bases. Germline V gene lookup returns CDR1 SQVTM and CDR2 ANQGSEA. V was clipped by 5 bases and J by 0 bases, with 10 bases between them. This CDR3 is built from 13 residues. CDR3 sequence (DNA): TGCAGCGTTCAGGGTTTGTACCAAGAGACCCAGTACTTC. Translated: CSVQGLYQETQYF.

This chain joins TRBV5-1 and TRBJ2-5, with D possibly being TRBD2 (6 bases). Trimming pared 0 bases from V and 1 base from J, leaving 10 bases between. Germline assignment: CDR1 SGHRS and CDR2 YFSETQ. The CDR3 length is 15 residues. In DNA form, the CDR3 reads TGCGCCAGCAGCTTGGGAGGGACTTCCCAAGAGACCCAGTACTTC. Translation gives CASSLGGTSQETQYF.

On this clonotype itself: Possible read error: a much larger clone is one base away. This CDR3 fails to terminate in the conserved phenylalanine or tryptophan, so it likely reflects a read error. V is TRBV7-3 and J is TRBJ1-1; no clear D gene. V gave up 5 bases and J gave up 1 base, with 8 bases separating them. Germline V lookup: CDR1 SGHTA, CDR2 FQGTGA. This CDR3 contains 13 residues. The CDR3 protein is CASSTQENTEAFC. CDR3 nucleotides: TGTGCCAGCAGCACACAAGAGAACACTGAAGCTTTCTGT.

Only a few counts were recorded for this clonotype. The CDR3 DNA follows: TGCAGTGCGCGACAGGGAGGGCAGACCCAGTACTTC. Its translation: CSARQGGQTQYF. The chain carries TRBV20-1 and TRBJ2-5; D assignment may be TRBD1 or TRBD2 (7 bases each). Germline V CDR1 and CDR2: DFQATT, SNEGSKA (reference sequence). The CDR3 is made up of 12 amino acids. V dropped 6 bases and J dropped 6 bases, with 14 bases sitting between them.

The chain combines TRBV11-2 with TRBJ2-3; possibly TRBD2 for D (6 bases). Trimming stripped 1 base from V and 2 bases from J, with 13 bases between. The CDR3 has 16 amino acids. Germline V gene lookup returns CDR1 SGHAT and CDR2 FQNNGV. CDR3 region: CASSLASGVSTDTQYF. In DNA form, the CDR3 reads TGTGCCAGCAGCTTAGCTTCGGGGGTTTCCACAGATACGCAGTATTTT.

The chain uses TRBV7-9 and TRBJ1-4; D possibly corresponds to TRBD1 (5 bases). Per the germline V gene, CDR1 is SEHNR and CDR2 is FQNEAQ (reference sequence). The germline V and J ends were trimmed by 7 bases and 7 bases, with 16 bases remaining between them. The CDR3 length is 14 residues. This CDR3 is CASKGGEVAEKLFF. CDR3 DNA sequence: TGTGCCAGCAAGGGAGGGGAAGTGGCTGAAAAACTGTTTTTT.

The CDR3 reads CASSYLFGGDNYGYTF. The CDR3 nucleotides are TGTGCCAGCAGTTACTTATTCGGTGGGGATAACTATGGCTACACCTTC. The chain recombines TRBV6-5 with TRBJ1-2; no clear D gene. The CDR3 is 16 residues long. The germline CDR1 and CDR2 sequences are MNHEY and SVGAGI. V was shortened by 1 base and J by 1 base, with 13 bases between the two germline ends.

Remarks on this clonotype: One junction end does not reproduce the germline sequence, and a read error may be involved. CDR3 DNA: TGTACCAGCTCGATCGCAGGGAGTGGTGAAAAACTGTTTTTT. Translating gives CTSSIAGSGEKLFF. J is TRBJ1-4 and V is TRBV27; tentatively, D is TRBD1 (5 bases). Looked up from germline, CDR1 is MNHEY and CDR2 is SMNVEV (reference sequence). CDR3 length: 14 amino acids.

This clonotype has just a few counts. The chain carries TRBV20-1 and TRBJ2-5, with a tentative D call TRBD1 (6 bases). V lost 0 bases, J lost 7 bases, and 21 bases lay in between. CDR3 length: 16 residues. Germline CDR1 and CDR2: DFQATT and SNEGSKA (reference sequence). The CDR3 loop reads CSARELLTGKGSTQYF. The CDR3 DNA is TGCAGTGCTAGAGAGTTATTAACAGGGAAAGGTTCGACCCAGTACTTC.

This clonotype was seen only a few times. V and J are TRBV6-5 and TRBJ2-1; D unclear. CDR1 MNHEY and CDR2 SVGAGI come from the germline V gene. The CDR3 covers 13 residues. V was cut by 8 bases and J by 8 bases, with 16 bases left in between. The CDR3: CASSRLEGDEQFF. The CDR3 region has the DNA TGTGCCAGCTCCCGCCTGGAAGGAGATGAGCAGTTCTTC.

V is TRBV27 and J is TRBJ2-7; a weak D match, TRBD1 (5 bases). Trimming removed 2 bases from V and 3 bases from J, with 14 bases in between. This CDR3 has 15 residues. CDR1 MNHEY and CDR2 SMNVEV come from the germline V gene (reference sequence). Written as DNA, the CDR3 is TGTGCCAGCAGTTTAACGTGGGGCAGAGACTACGAGCAGTACTTC. It translates to CASSLTWGRDYEQYF.

This clonotype was found a few times. V gene TRBV10-3 combines with J gene TRBJ1-1, with a weak D call TRBD1 (5 bases). The V end lost 3 bases, the J end lost 8 bases, and 10 bases lay between the germline ends. The CDR3 is made up of 12 amino acids. CDR1 and CDR2 (germline): ENHRY, SYGVKD. The CDR3 region has the DNA TGTGCCATCAGTGAAGGGACCTCAGAAGCTTTCTTT. Its protein product is CAISEGTSEAFF.

This clonotype occurred a few times. The chain links TRBV7-2 to TRBJ2-3; D unresolved. This CDR3 region has 13 residues. Per germline, CDR1 SGHTA and CDR2 FQGNSA. Trimming cost V 0 bases and J 7 bases, with 8 bases left between them. CDR3 bases: TGTGCCAGCAGCTTAGCGGGAACTTATACGCAGTATTTT. Its protein is CASSLAGTYTQYF.

This clonotype was seen a handful of times. CDR3 residues: CASSYSRLGNYEQYF. DNA for the CDR3: TGTGCCAGCAGTTACTCGAGGTTGGGTAACTACGAGCAGTACTTC. The gene calls are TRBV6-5 and TRBJ2-7, with D unresolved. V was cut by 0 bases and J by 3 bases, with 12 bases left in between. The CDR3 is made up of 15 amino acids. Germline V CDR1 and CDR2: MNHEY, SVGAGI.